This T cell receptor beta chain appears in the sequencing data of a study of blood T cell repertoires in COVID-19. Overall study: The United States, Italy and Spain provided the acute and convalescent COVID-19 samples. PBMCs, B-cell-depleted T cells, or T cells were the source of the cDNA or gDNA that made up the material.

The authors' processing: For nucleated cells, counts were estimated from reference gene primer amplification. The method was immunoSEQ multiplex PCR; TCRdb's version includes in-frame clones alone and lacks a portion of them. Clone size and V and J calls were adopted from that table, with D and trimming inferred from the DNA. The table lists about 35,000 clones, approximately 90% of them singletons. Germline V gene lookup returns CDR1 SGHNT and CDR2 YYREEE (reference sequence). This CDR3 contains 14 residues. Trimming took off 9 bases at V and 2 bases at J, with 15 bases between the two ends. This receptor was taken from a man aged 45-60 years with active COVID-19. V gene TRBV5-4 combines with J gene TRBJ2-1, with D possibly matching TRBD2 (5 bases). The specimen sequenced was peripheral blood. This chain's CDR3 is CANIGRLTYNEQFF. CDR3 DNA: TGTGCCAATATAGGGCGACTAACCTACAATGAGCAGTTCTTC.